The 9 T cell receptor beta chains listed next were all sequenced from one sample in a study of T cells in Graves' hyperthyroidism and ophthalmopathy. What was amplified from RNA transcripts were TCR beta CDR3 regions. During a first-round RT-PCR of the TCR CDR3, the HTBI primer set was used. Each CDR3 protein gets one entry after TCRdb re-called the multiplex PCR reads with MiXCR. The repertoire consists of about 58,000 distinct CDR3 sequences, with around 50% occurring once and the leading ten covering approximately 13%. Input material: blood. These receptors were obtained from a woman aged 25 to 39 with Graves' ophthalmopathy.

The gene calls are TRBV7-9 and TRBJ1-4, with D uncertain. CDR1 is SEHNR, CDR2 FQNEAQ, per germline (reference sequence). Trimming removed 3 bases from V and 8 bases from J, with 10 bases in between. The CDR3 is 13 amino acids. The CDR3 region is CASSFGRVEKLFF. The CDR3 DNA reads as TGTGCCAGCAGCTTTGGGAGGGTCGAAAAACTGTTTTTT. The whole variable domain, filled in from reference TRBV7-9 and TRBJ1-4, reads DTGVSQNPRHKITKRGQNVTFRCDPISEHNRLYWYRQTLGQGPEFLTYFQNEAQLEKSRLLSDRFSAERPKGSFSTLEIQRTEQGDSAMYLCASSFGRVEKLFFGSGTQLSVL.

This clonotype came up many times. The gene calls are TRBV4-1 and TRBJ1-2, with D possibly TRBD1 on 5 matching bases. The CDR3 covers 15 residues. Deletions cut 3 bases from V and 7 bases from J, with 18 bases between. Germline-derived CDR1 and CDR2 are MGHRA and YSYEKL. CDR3 DNA sequence: TGCGCCAGCAGCCAGCTGGGGGTGGATGCCTCTGGCTACACCTTC. Its translation is CASSQLGVDASGYTF.

This sequence joins TRBV25-1 and TRBJ1-4; 11 bases fit TRBD1. Germline values: CDR1 MGHDK, CDR2 SYGVNS. This CDR3 comprises 15 residues. V shed 5 bases, J shed 5 bases, and the junction held 4 bases outside the gene matches. The CDR3 coding sequence is TGTGCCAGCAGTCGGACAGGGGGCGGGAATGAAAAACTGTTTTTT. The encoded protein is CASSRTGGGNEKLFF.

This clonotype was detected ten times or more. The chain employs TRBV19 and TRBJ2-1, with 10 bases fitting TRBD2. Trimming took 6 bases from V and 13 from J; bases not matched to a gene: 6. The CDR3 covers 12 residues. Germline V CDR1 and CDR2: LNHDA, SQIVND (reference sequence). CDR3 amino acids: CASSSSGRVQFF. CDR3 nucleotide sequence: TGTGCCAGTAGCTCCAGCGGGAGGGTCCAGTTCTTC.

J is TRBJ1-5 and V is TRBV6-1, with 9 bases matching TRBD1. The V gene's germline CDR1 is MNHNS and CDR2 SASEGT. The CDR3 has 15 residues. J gave up 5 bases and V 1 base, and 3 bases lay outside the gene matches. CDR3 protein: CASSEEGTGYQPQHF. The CDR3 DNA follows: TGTGCCAGCAGTGAAGAGGGGACAGGGTATCAGCCCCAGCATTTT.

This clonotype was observed at least ten times. The chain links TRBV19 to TRBJ2-7, with D tentatively TRBD1 (5 bases). The germline V gene has CDR1 LNHDA and CDR2 SQIVND (reference sequence). The CDR3 consists of 17 residues. V lost 1 base, J lost 2 bases, and 18 bases lay in between. Here the CDR3 reads CASSIASRQRKAYEQYF. DNA of the CDR3: TGTGCCAGTAGTATAGCCTCCAGACAGCGAAAGGCCTACGAGCAGTACTTC.

For this clonotype: A read error may explain this, as a much larger clone is one base away. This CDR3 is CASSVPSQVYSNQPQHF. The DNA for the CDR3 is TGTGCCAGCAGTGTCCCGTCGCAGGTCTATAGCAATCAGCCCCAGCATTTT. The V gene is TRBV28, the J gene TRBJ1-5; D gene ambiguous. V was clipped by 5 bases and J by 0 bases, with 17 bases between them. Per the germline V gene, CDR1 is MDHEN and CDR2 is SYDVKM. This CDR3 has 17 residues.

By sample share, this clonotype is medium-sized. The chain combines TRBV10-1 with TRBJ2-7; D tentatively reads TRBD1 or TRBD2 (5 bases each). CDR3 size: 15 residues. Germline CDR1 and CDR2: WNHNN and SYGVQD (reference sequence). V shed 0 bases and J shed 3 bases, with 12 bases lying between them. The CDR3 sequence is CASSESGTPRYEQYF. Here the CDR3 DNA reads TGCGCCAGCAGTGAGTCTGGGACGCCACGCTACGAGCAGTACTTC.

This clonotype was observed at least ten times. The junction shows a germline mismatch at one end, possibly a read error. CDR3 DNA sequence: TGTGCTAGCAGTTCGGGACAGGGCCCCCAAGAGACCCAGTACTTC. It yields the protein CASSSGQGPQETQYF. V is TRBV7-7 and J is TRBJ2-5; 9 positions match TRBD1. The germline gives CDR1 SSHAT, CDR2 FNYEAQ (reference sequence). The CDR3 runs 15 residues.